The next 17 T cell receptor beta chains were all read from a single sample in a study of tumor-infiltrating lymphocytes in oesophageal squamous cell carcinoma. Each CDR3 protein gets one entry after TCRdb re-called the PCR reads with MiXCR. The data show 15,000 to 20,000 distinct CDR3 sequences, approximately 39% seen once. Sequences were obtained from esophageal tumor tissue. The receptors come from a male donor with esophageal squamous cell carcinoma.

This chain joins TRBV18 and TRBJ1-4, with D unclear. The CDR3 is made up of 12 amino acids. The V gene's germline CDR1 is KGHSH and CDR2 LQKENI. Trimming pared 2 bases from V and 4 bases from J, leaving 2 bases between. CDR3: CASSPSNEKLFF. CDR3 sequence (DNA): TGTGCCAGCTCACCAAGTAATGAAAAACTGTTTTTT.

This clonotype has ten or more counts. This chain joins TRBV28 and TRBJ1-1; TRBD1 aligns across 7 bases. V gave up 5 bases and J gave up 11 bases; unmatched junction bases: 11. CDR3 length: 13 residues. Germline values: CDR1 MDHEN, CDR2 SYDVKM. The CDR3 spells CASSPNRGNKAFF. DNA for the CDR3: TGTGCCAGCAGTCCCAACAGGGGAAATAAGGCTTTCTTT.

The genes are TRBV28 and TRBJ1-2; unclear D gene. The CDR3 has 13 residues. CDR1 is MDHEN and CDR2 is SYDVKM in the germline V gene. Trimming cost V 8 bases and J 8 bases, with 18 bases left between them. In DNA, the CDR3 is TGTGCCAGCCGTGGAGGGAGTGGGTTGGGCTACACCTTC. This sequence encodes CASRGGSGLGYTF.

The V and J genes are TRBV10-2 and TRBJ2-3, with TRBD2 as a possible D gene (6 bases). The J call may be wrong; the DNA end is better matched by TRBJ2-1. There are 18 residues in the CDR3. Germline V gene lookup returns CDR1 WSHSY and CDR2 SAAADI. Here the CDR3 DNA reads TGCGCCAGCAGTGAGGTTTTTTTAACTAGCCGTGGCATACGGGAGCAGTTCTTC. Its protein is CASSEVFLTSRGIREQFF.

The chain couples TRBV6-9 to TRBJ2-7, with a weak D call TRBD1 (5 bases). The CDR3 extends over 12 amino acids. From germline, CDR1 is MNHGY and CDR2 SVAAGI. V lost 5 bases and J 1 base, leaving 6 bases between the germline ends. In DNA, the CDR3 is TGTGCCAGCAGTGGGGCATCCTACGAGCAGTACTTC. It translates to CASSGASYEQYF.

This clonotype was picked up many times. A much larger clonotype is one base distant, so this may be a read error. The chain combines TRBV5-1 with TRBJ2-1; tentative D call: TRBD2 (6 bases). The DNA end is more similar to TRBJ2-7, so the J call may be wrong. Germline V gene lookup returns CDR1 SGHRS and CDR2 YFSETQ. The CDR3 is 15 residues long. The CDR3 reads CASSLAGTPRDEQYF. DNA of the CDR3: TGCGCCAGCAGCTTGGCCGGGACTCCTCGCGATGAGCAGTACTTC.

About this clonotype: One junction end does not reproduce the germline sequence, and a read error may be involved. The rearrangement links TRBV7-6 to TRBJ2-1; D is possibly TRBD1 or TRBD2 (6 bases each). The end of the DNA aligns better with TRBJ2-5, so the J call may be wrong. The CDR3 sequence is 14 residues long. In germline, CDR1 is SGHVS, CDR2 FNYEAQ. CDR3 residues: CASSFGGLRETQYF. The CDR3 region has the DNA TGTGCTAGCAGCTTCGGGGGCCTCAGGGAGACCCAGTACTTC.

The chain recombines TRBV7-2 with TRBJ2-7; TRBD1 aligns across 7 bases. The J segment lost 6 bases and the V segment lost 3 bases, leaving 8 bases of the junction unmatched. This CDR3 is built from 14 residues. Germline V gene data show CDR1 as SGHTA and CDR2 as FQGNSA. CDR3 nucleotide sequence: TGTGCCAGCAGCTTCCACGGGACAGATGCCGAGCAGTACTTC. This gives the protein CASSFHGTDAEQYF.

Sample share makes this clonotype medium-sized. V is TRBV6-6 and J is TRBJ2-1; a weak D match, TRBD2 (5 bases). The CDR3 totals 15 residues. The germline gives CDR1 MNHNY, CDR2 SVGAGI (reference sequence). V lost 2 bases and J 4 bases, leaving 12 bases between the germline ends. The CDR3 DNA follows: TGTGCCAGCAGTTACAGAGGACTCCCATACAATGAGCAGTTCTTC. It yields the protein CASSYRGLPYNEQFF.

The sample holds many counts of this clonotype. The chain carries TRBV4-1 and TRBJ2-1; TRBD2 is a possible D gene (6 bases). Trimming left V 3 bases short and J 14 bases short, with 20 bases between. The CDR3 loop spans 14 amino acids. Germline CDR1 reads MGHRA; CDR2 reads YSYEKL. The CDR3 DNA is TGCGCCAGCAGCCATGGACGGGGAGGAAGCTCGGAGTTCTTC. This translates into CASSHGRGGSSEFF.

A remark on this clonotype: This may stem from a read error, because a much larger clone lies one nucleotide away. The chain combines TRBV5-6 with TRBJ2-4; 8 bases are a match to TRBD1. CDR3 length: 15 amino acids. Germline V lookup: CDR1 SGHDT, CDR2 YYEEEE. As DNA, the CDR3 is TGTGCCAGCAGACCGGGACAGGTAGCCATAAACATTCAGTACTTC. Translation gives CASRPGQVAINIQYF.

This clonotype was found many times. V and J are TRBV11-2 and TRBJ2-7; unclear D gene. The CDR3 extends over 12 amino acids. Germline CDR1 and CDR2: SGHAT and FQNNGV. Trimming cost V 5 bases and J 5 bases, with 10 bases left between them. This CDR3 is CASSGTNNEQYF. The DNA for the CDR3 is TGTGCCAGCAGCGGAACTAACAACGAGCAGTACTTC. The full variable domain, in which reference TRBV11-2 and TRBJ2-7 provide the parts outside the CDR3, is EAGVAQSPRYKIIEKRQSVAFWCNPISGHATLYWYQQILGQGPKLLIQFQNNGVVDDSQLPKDRFSAERLKGVDSTLKIQPAKLEDSAVYLCASSGTNNEQYFGPGTRLTVT.

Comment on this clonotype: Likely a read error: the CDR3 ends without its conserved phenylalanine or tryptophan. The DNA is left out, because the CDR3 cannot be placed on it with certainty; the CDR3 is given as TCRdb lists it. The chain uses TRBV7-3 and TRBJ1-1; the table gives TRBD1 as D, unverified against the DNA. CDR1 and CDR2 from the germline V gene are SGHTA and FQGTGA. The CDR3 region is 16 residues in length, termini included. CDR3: CASSSDSPGNTIYFGE.

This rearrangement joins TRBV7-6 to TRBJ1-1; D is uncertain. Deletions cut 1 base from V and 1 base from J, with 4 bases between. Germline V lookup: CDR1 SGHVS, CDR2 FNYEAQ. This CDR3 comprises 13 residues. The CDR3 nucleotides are TGTGCCAGCAGCTTAGAGGGGAACACTGAAGCTTTCTTT. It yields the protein CASSLEGNTEAFF.

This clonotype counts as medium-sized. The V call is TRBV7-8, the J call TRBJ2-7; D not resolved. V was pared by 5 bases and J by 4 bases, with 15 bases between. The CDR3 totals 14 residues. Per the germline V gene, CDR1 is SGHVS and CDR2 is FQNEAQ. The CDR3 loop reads CASSPSGPAYEQYF. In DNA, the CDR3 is TGTGCCAGCAGCCCCTCAGGACCCGCTTACGAGCAGTACTTC.

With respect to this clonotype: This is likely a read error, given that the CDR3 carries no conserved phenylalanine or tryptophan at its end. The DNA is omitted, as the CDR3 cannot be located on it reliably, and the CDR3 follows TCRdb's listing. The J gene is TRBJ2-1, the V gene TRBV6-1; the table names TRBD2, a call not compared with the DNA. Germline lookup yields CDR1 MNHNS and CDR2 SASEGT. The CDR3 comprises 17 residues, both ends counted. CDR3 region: CASRRRGEANYGYTFGS.

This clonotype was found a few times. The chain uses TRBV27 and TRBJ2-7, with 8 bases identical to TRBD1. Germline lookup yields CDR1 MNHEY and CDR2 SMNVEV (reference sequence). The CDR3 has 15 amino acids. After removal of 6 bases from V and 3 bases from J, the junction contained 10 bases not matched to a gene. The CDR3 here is CASRKGQGAYYEQYF. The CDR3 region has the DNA TGTGCCAGCAGAAAGGGGCAGGGGGCTTACTACGAGCAGTACTTC.